This entry lists 31 T cell receptor beta chains sequenced from one sample in a study of blood T cell repertoires in COVID-19. TCRdb's copy holds only in-frame clones and misses some; the assay was immunoSEQ multiplex PCR. The data contain under 85,000 clones, roughly four fifths of them singletons. The source material was peripheral blood. The receptors here all came from an elderly woman with active or convalescent COVID-19.

The chain couples TRBV11-2 to TRBJ2-3; TRBD2 aligns across 11 bases. Germline V gene sequence: CDR1 SGHAT, CDR2 FQNNGV. The V segment lost 1 base and the J segment 4 bases; nucleotides outside the gene matches: 7. The CDR3 totals 17 residues. CDR3 sequence reads: CASSLGSSGGHSDTQYF. As DNA, the CDR3 is TGTGCCAGCAGCTTAGGTTCTAGCGGGGGGCATTCAGATACGCAGTATTTT.

The chain couples TRBV11-1 to TRBJ2-3, with D possibly being TRBD2 (5 bases). The length of the CDR3 is 14 residues. V lost 2 bases and J 6 bases, leaving 12 bases between the germline ends. Per the germline V gene, CDR1 is SGHAT and CDR2 is FQDESV (reference sequence). CDR3 nucleotide sequence: TGTGCCAGCAGCTTAACTCTCGGCGGGGATACGCAGTATTTT. Translating it yields CASSLTLGGDTQYF.

The chain links TRBV10-3 to TRBJ2-2; D is possibly TRBD2 (6 bases). Trimming left V 8 bases short and J 0 bases short, with 10 bases between. CDR1 and CDR2 (germline): ENHRY, SYGVKD. The CDR3 sequence is 14 residues long. The CDR3: CAIRSGSNTGELFF. Written as DNA, the CDR3 is TGTGCCATCCGAAGCGGGTCGAACACCGGGGAGCTGTTTTTT.

This CDR3 reads CASSYEGQLNSPLHF. The CDR3 DNA sequence: TGTGCCAGCAGTTACGAAGGACAGCTTAATTCACCCCTCCACTTT. The V call is TRBV6-6, the J call TRBJ1-6, with a possible D match to TRBD1 (6 bases). CDR1 and CDR2 (germline): MNHNY, SVGAGI (reference sequence). Trimming stripped 2 bases from V and 6 bases from J, with 11 bases between. This CDR3 contains 15 residues.

The genes are TRBV29-1 and TRBJ1-2; no firm D call. The CDR3 is made up of 13 amino acids. The V and J ends lost 4 bases and 4 bases respectively, with 13 bases between them. Germline lookup yields CDR1 SQVTM and CDR2 ANQGSEA. CDR3 in amino acids: CSVASEILYGYTF. DNA of the CDR3: TGCAGCGTTGCTAGCGAAATCCTCTATGGCTACACCTTC.

Ten or more counts support this clone. V is TRBV10-3 and J is TRBJ1-1; 9 bases agree with TRBD1. The CDR3 spans 17 residues. Germline CDR1 is ENHRY and CDR2 is SYGVKD. The junction had 11 bases not matched to a gene; V was cut back by 2 bases and J by 4 bases. CDR3 in amino acids: CAISERGQGRLGTEAFF. CDR3 DNA: TGTGCCATCAGTGAGCGGGGACAGGGTAGACTTGGCACTGAAGCTTTCTTT.

The chain is built from TRBV10-3 and TRBJ2-3; TRBD2 is a possible D gene (5 bases). The CDR3 sequence is 13 residues long. Germline lookup yields CDR1 ENHRY and CDR2 SYGVKD. With 7 bases removed from V and 10 bases from J, the gap between germline ends came to 18 bases. CDR3 residues: CAITMDSNRAQYF. DNA for the CDR3: TGTGCCATCACCATGGACTCCAATAGGGCGCAGTATTTT.

The V call is TRBV25-1, the J call TRBJ1-1; 8 nucleotides match TRBD1. Germline V CDR1 and CDR2: MGHDK, SYGVNS. The CDR3 runs to 13 residues. Unmatched junction bases numbered 2, after V lost 4 bases and J lost 4 bases. The CDR3, as DNA: TGTGCCAGCAGTGGGGGACAGGTCACTGAAGCTTTCTTT. Translated: CASSGGQVTEAFF.

This clone was counted a few times. The chain uses TRBV29-1 and TRBJ2-2, with D perhaps matching TRBD1 (6 bases). CDR1 and CDR2 from the germline V gene are SQVTM and ANQGSEA. The CDR3 extends over 14 amino acids. The V end was cut by 7 bases, the J end by 6 bases, with 18 bases between. The CDR3 loop is CSATPTGEAGELFF. CDR3 nucleotides: TGCAGCGCGACGCCGACAGGAGAGGCCGGGGAGCTGTTTTTT.

This chain links TRBV19 with TRBJ1-2, with 7 positions matching TRBD1. CDR1 is LNHDA and CDR2 is SQIVND in the germline V gene (reference sequence). J gave up 2 bases and V 5 bases, and 8 bases lay outside the gene matches. This CDR3 comprises 15 residues. The CDR3 protein is CASSRADRVNYGYTF. In DNA form, the CDR3 reads TGTGCCAGTAGTCGGGCCGACAGGGTGAACTATGGCTACACCTTC.

The chain is built from TRBV9 and TRBJ1-2, with D uncertain. Trimming took off 0 bases at V and 8 bases at J, with 17 bases between the two ends. The CDR3 is made up of 15 amino acids. The germline CDR1 and CDR2 sequences are SGDLS and YYNGEE. In nucleotides, the CDR3 is TGTGCCAGCAGCGTAGACTTTTCGGGGAGGCGGGGCTACACCTTC. Translation gives CASSVDFSGRRGYTF.

This clone was seen a handful of times. The chain recombines TRBV6-6 with TRBJ2-7; D possibly corresponds to TRBD2 (5 bases). Trimming took 0 bases from V and 5 from J, leaving 5 bases between them. CDR1 MNHNY and CDR2 SVGAGI come from the germline V gene (reference sequence). The CDR3 spans 12 residues. The chain's CDR3 is CASSYSRDEQYF. CDR3 nucleotide sequence: TGTGCCAGCAGTTACTCGAGGGACGAGCAGTACTTC.

This clone was counted only a few times. The V gene is TRBV18, the J gene TRBJ2-5; a possible D gene is TRBD1 (6 bases). The CDR3 is 14 amino acids. Germline-derived CDR1 and CDR2 are KGHSH and LQKENI. V was clipped by 5 bases and J by 0 bases, with 10 bases between them. CDR3 residues: CASSGQSNQETQYF. DNA of the CDR3: TGTGCCAGCTCAGGACAGTCAAACCAAGAGACCCAGTACTTC. The full variable domain, in which reference TRBV18 and TRBJ2-5 provide the parts outside the CDR3, is NAGVMQNPRHLVRRRGQEARLRCSPMKGHSHVYWYRQLPEEGLKFMVYLQKENIIDESGMPKERFSAEFPKEGPSILRIQQVVRGDSAAYFCASSGQSNQETQYFGPGTRLLVL.

The V and J genes are TRBV15 and TRBJ2-3; TRBD1 matches at 12 bases. The CDR3 length is 19 residues. Trimming at V came to 2 bases and at J to 4 bases, leaving 13 bases not matched to a gene. Germline-derived CDR1 and CDR2 are LNHNV and YYDKDF (reference sequence). CDR3 sequence (DNA): TGTGCCACCAGCAGATCCAAGGGACAGGGGGCCGGGAACGCAGATACGCAGTATTTT. Its protein is CATSRSKGQGAGNADTQYF. The variable domain in full, with the rest retrieved from reference TRBV15 and TRBJ2-3, is DAMVIQNPRYQVTQFGKPVTLSCSQTLNHNVMYWYQQKSSQAPKLLFHYYDKDFNNEADTPDNFQSRRPNTSFCFLDIRSPGLGDTAMYLCATSRSKGQGAGNADTQYFGPGTRLTVL.

This chain connects TRBV7-2 to TRBJ1-5; maybe TRBD1 (5 bases). Germline V gene lookup returns CDR1 SGHTA and CDR2 FQGNSA. The CDR3 consists of 18 residues. Trimming took off 6 bases at V and 2 bases at J, with 23 bases between the two ends. In nucleotides, the CDR3 is TGTGCCAGCAGTTCCTCCCCCTACAGGAGAGGCGGCAATCAGCCCCAGCATTTT. The encoded protein is CASSSSPYRRGGNQPQHF. Full variable domain (rest looked up from reference TRBV7-2 and TRBJ1-5): GAGVSQSPSNKVTEKGKDVELRCDPISGHTALYWYRQSLGQGLEFLIYFQGNSAPDKSGLPSDRFSAERTGGSVSTLTIQRTQQEDSAVYLCASSSSPYRRGGNQPQHFGDGTRLSIL.

This clone was recorded a few times. Mismatch with germline at one junction end may stem from a read error. The chain employs TRBV7-7 and TRBJ2-3; tentatively, D is TRBD2 (7 bases). In germline, CDR1 is SSHAT, CDR2 FNYEAQ (reference sequence). The CDR3 has 15 residues. The CDR3 DNA is TGTGCTAGCAGCTTTGGGGGGGCCGGCACAGATACGCAGTATTTT. Amino acids: CASSFGGAGTDTQYF.

This clone was detected a few times. The J gene is TRBJ1-6, the V gene TRBV30; 7 bases are a match to TRBD1. The CDR3 consists of 12 residues. Looked up from germline, CDR1 is GTSNPN and CDR2 is SVGIG (reference sequence). Trimming removed 4 bases from V and 9 bases from J; junction bases left unmatched: 3. The CDR3 coding sequence is TGTGCCTGGAACAGGGGCAGTTCACCCCTCCACTTT. This encodes CAWNRGSSPLHF.

About this clone: An end of the junction does not agree with germline; a read error may underlie this. CDR3 bases: TGTGCCAGCAGTTTCTCCGGGACTAGCGGTTCTAGACACTTC. The encoded protein is CASSFSGTSGSRHF. The chain combines TRBV27 with TRBJ2-7, with TRBD2 matching over 11 bases. The CDR3 contains 14 residues. Germline lookup yields CDR1 MNHEY and CDR2 SMNVEV (reference sequence).

This clone came up a few times. This chain joins TRBV7-2 and TRBJ2-1, with 9 nucleotides matching TRBD2. This CDR3 contains 14 residues. Germline V lookup: CDR1 SGHTA, CDR2 FQGNSA. The ends lost 6 bases at V and 7 bases at J; junction bases unmatched: 7. In nucleotides, the CDR3 is TGTGCCAGCAGAGGCGGGGGGGTAGGTAATGAGCAGTTCTTC. This sequence encodes CASRGGGVGNEQFF.

The chain combines TRBV6-5 with TRBJ2-1; 7 positions agree with TRBD2. The V gene's germline CDR1 is MNHEY and CDR2 SVGAGI. The CDR3 is 14 residues long. With V trimmed by 5 bases and J by 7 bases, 8 bases remained unmatched. CDR3 nucleotides: TGTGCCAGCAGTCCCTCCCTAGCGGTAAATGAGCAGTTCTTC. Protein sequence: CASSPSLAVNEQFF.

This clone was seen only once. This chain joins TRBV6-6 and TRBJ2-7; 7 bases match TRBD2. Germline V gives CDR1 MNHNY, CDR2 SVGAGI (reference sequence). Trimming removed 5 bases from V and 4 bases from J; junction bases left unmatched: 2. This CDR3 comprises 12 residues. CDR3 nucleotide sequence: TGTGCCAGCAGTGGCGGGGGATACGAGCAGTACTTC. Protein: CASSGGGYEQYF.

This chain joins TRBV5-1 and TRBJ1-4; D uncertain. Germline V CDR1 and CDR2: SGHRS, YFSETQ. This CDR3 region has 14 residues. V lost 5 bases to trimming and J lost 8 bases, with 16 bases between them. CDR3 region: CASRSLQFTEKLFF. CDR3 in DNA: TGCGCCAGCAGGTCCCTCCAGTTTACAGAAAAACTGTTTTTT.

The V gene is TRBV5-4, the J gene TRBJ2-5, with TRBD1 matching 7 bases. The CDR3 is 14 residues long. Germline assignment: CDR1 SGHNT and CDR2 YYREEE (reference sequence). After removal of 4 bases from V and 4 bases from J, the junction contained 7 bases not matched to a gene. CDR3 region: CASSLEGGPETQYF. For the CDR3, the DNA is TGTGCCAGCAGCCTGGAAGGGGGCCCAGAGACCCAGTACTTC.

The chain joins TRBV23-1 to TRBJ2-2, with 9 bases matching TRBD1. TRBV23-1 qualifies as an ORF whose function is uncertain. The CDR3 extends over 15 amino acids. The junction had 6 bases not matched to a gene; V was cut back by 4 bases and J by 6 bases. The CDR3 nucleotides are TGCGCCAGCAGTCGGTTGGGACAGGGTGCCGGGGAGCTGTTTTTT. Its protein product is CASSRLGQGAGELFF.

The chain is built from TRBV5-1 and TRBJ2-1, with 11 bases lining up with TRBD2. J was trimmed by 6 bases and V by 2 bases; bases with no gene match: 4. CDR1 and CDR2 (germline): SGHRS, YFSETQ. The CDR3 consists of 15 residues. The CDR3 spells CASSFDLAGGNEQFF. In DNA form, the CDR3 reads TGCGCCAGCAGCTTCGATCTAGCGGGGGGCAATGAGCAGTTCTTC.

The gene calls are TRBV12-3 or TRBV12-4 and TRBJ2-1; maybe TRBD2 (5 bases). Trimming pared 1 base from V and 9 bases from J, leaving 7 bases between. The CDR3 covers 12 residues. The CDR3, as DNA: TGTGCCAGCAGTTTAGTCCGGGGTGAGCAGTTCTTC. Protein product: CASSLVRGEQFF.

The gene calls are TRBV3-1 (or the pseudogene TRBV3-2) and TRBJ1-2; D is undetermined. Germline CDR1 and CDR2: LGHDT and YNNKEL (reference sequence). V lost 1 base and J 4 bases, leaving 4 bases between the germline ends. This CDR3 comprises 12 residues. CDR3 coding DNA: TGTGCCAGCAGCCAAGGCGGCTATGGCTACACCTTC. This encodes CASSQGGYGYTF.

This clone appeared a single time. V usage is TRBV6-1 and J usage is TRBJ1-3, with unresolved D. V dropped 2 bases and J dropped 4 bases, with 3 bases sitting between them. The CDR3 is 12 amino acids. CDR1 MNHNS and CDR2 SASEGT come from the germline V gene. The CDR3 nucleotides read TGTGCCAGCAGTGAATCAGGAAACACCATATATTTT. Amino acids: CASSESGNTIYF.

V and J are TRBV2 and TRBJ1-3; D gene unclear. Trimming left V 4 bases short and J 0 bases short, with 7 bases between. Germline V gene data show CDR1 as SNHLY and CDR2 as FYNNEI. There are 14 residues in the CDR3. The CDR3 sequence is CASSVGISGNTIYF. CDR3 bases: TGTGCCAGCAGTGTTGGCATCTCTGGAAACACCATATATTTT.

The chain combines TRBV7-2 with TRBJ2-5; 8 bases are shared with TRBD2. Germline CDR1 and CDR2: SGHTA and FQGNSA. V trimming: 2 bases; J trimming: 0 bases; junction bases outside the gene matches: 2. The CDR3 length is 15 residues. The CDR3 nucleotides read TGTGCCAGCAGCTTACAGCGGGGGAACCAAGAGACCCAGTACTTC. This translates into CASSLQRGNQETQYF.

This clone was seen a handful of times. The chain uses TRBV7-9 and TRBJ1-2; D is perhaps TRBD1 (6 bases). The germline gives CDR1 SEHNR, CDR2 FQNEAQ (reference sequence). The CDR3 contains 14 residues. The V end was cut by 5 bases, the J end by 3 bases, with 13 bases between. CDR3 sequence: CASSPGGADYGYTF. The CDR3 coding sequence is TGTGCCAGCAGCCCCGGGGGGGCGGACTATGGCTACACCTTC.